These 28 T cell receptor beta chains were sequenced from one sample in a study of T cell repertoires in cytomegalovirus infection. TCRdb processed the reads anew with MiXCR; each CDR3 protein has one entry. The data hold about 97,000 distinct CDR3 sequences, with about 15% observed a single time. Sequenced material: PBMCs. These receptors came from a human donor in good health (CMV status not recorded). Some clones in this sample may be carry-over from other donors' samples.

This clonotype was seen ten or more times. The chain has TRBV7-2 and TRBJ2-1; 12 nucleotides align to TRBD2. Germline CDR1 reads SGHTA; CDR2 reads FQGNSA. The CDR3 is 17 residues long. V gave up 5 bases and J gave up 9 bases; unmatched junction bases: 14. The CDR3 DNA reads TGTGCCAGCAGCCAAACGGGGCTAGCGGGGGGGCGCATTGAGCAGTTCTTC. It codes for CASSQTGLAGGRIEQFF.

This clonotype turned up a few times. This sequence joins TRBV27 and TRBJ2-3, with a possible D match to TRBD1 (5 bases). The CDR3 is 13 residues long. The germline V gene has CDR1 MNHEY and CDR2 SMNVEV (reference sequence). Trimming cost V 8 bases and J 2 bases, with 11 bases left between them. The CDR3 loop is CASRQSDTDTQYF. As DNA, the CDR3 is TGTGCCAGCCGACAGAGCGACACAGATACGCAGTATTTT.

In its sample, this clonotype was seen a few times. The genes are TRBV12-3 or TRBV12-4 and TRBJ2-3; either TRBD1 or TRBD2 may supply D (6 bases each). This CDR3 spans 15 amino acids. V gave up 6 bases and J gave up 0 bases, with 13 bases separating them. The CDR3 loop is CASSGGLLSTDTQYF. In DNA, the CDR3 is TGTGCCAGCAGCGGGGGCCTCCTTAGCACAGATACGCAGTATTTT.

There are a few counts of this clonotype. The CDR3 spells CASTAGDLYNEQFF. The CDR3 DNA reads TGTGCCAGCACGGCGGGGGATCTCTACAATGAGCAGTTCTTC. The V gene is TRBV2, the J gene TRBJ2-1, with 7 bases fitting TRBD2. Trimming took 7 bases from V and 3 from J; bases not matched to a gene: 6. Germline lookup yields CDR1 SNHLY and CDR2 FYNNEI. The CDR3 length is 14 residues.

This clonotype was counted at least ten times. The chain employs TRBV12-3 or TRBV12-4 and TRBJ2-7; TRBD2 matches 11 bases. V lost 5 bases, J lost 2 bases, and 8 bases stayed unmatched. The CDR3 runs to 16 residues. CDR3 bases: TGTGCCAGCAGTCCTCGACCTAGCGGGGGGACCTACGAGCAGTACTTC. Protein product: CASSPRPSGGTYEQYF.

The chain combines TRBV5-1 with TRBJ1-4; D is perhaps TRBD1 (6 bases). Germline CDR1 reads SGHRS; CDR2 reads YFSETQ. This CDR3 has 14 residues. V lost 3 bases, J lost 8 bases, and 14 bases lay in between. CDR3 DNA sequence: TGCGCCAGCAGCTCCTCCTGGACAGACGAAAAACTGTTTTTT. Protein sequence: CASSSSWTDEKLFF.

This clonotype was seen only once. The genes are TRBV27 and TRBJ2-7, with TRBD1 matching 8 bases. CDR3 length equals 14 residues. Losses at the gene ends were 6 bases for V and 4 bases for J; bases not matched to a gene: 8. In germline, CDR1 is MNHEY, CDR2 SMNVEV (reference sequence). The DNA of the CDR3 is TGTGCCAGCAGGTCAGGGGGCGGAAGGTACGAGCAGTACTTC. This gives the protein CASRSGGGRYEQYF.

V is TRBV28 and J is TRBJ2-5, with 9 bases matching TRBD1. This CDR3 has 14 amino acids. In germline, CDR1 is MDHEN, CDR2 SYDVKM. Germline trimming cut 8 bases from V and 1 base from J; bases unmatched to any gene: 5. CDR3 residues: CASGGTGPQETQYF. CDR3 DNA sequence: TGTGCCAGCGGGGGGACAGGGCCCCAAGAGACCCAGTACTTC.

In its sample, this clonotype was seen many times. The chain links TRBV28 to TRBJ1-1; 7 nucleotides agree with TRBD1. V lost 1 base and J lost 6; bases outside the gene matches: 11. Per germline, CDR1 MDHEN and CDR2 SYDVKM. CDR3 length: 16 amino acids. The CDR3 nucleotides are TGTGCCAGCAGTTTATCCAGTGACACAGGGGTGGCTGAAGCTTTCTTT. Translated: CASSLSSDTGVAEAFF.

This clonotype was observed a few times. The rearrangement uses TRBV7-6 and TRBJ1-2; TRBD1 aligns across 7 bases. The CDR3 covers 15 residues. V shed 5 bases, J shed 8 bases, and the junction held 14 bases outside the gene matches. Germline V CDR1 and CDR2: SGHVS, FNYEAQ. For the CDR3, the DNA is TGTGCCAGCAGCCCCCCCTTTCGACAGGGAGAAGGCTACACCTTC. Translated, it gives CASSPPFRQGEGYTF.

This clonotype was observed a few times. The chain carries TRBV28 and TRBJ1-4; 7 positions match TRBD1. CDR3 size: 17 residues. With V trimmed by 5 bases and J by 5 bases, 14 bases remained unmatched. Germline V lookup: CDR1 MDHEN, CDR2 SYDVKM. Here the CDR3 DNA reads TGTGCCAGCAGTCCGACCCTAGGACAGGTGACAAATGAAAAACTGTTTTTT. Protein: CASSPTLGQVTNEKLFF.

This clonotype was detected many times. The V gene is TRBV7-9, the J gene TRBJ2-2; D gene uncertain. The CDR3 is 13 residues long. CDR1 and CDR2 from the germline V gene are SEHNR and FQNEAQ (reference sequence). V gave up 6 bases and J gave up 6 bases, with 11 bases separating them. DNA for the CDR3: TGTGCCAGCAGGTCTGCTACGGCCGGGGAGCTGTTTTTT. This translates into CASRSATAGELFF.

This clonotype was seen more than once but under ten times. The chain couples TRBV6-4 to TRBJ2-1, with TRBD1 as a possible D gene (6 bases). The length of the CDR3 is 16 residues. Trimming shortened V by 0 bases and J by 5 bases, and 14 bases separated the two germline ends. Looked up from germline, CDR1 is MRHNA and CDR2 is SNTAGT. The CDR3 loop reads CASSDSTWGPDNEQFF. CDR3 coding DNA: TGTGCCAGCAGTGACTCTACTTGGGGGCCCGACAATGAGCAGTTCTTC.

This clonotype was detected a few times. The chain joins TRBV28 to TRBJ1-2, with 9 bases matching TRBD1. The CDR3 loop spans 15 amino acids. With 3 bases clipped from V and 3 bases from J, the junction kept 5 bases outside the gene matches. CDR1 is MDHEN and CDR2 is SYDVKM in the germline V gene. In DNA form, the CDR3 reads TGTGCCAGCAGTTTCTTGACAGGGGGTCACTATGGCTACACCTTC. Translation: CASSFLTGGHYGYTF.

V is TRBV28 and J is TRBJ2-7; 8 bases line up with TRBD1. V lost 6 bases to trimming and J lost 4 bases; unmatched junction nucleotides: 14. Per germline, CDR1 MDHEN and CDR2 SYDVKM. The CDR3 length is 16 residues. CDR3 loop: CASSPPRTGTGYEQYF. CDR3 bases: TGTGCCAGCAGCCCCCCCCGGACAGGGACGGGGTACGAGCAGTACTTC.

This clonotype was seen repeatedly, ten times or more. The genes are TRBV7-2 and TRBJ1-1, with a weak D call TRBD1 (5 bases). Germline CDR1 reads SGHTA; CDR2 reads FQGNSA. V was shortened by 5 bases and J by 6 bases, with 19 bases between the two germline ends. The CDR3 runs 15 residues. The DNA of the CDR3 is TGTGCCAGCAGCGCAGCACCGCCCGGGGGTGCTGAAGCTTTCTTT. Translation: CASSAAPPGGAEAFF.

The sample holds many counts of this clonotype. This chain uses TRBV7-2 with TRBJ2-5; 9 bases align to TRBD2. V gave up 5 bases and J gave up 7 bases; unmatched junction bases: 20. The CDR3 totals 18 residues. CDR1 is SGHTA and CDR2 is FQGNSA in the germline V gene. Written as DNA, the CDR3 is TGTGCCAGCAGCCCGGGTCGGCTAGCGGGGCTTAATGAAGGGACCCAGTACTTC. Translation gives CASSPGRLAGLNEGTQYF.

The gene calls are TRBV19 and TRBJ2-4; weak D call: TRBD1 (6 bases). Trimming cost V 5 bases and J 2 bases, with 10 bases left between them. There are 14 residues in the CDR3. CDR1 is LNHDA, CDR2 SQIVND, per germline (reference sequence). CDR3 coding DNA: TGTGCCAGTAGTCCTACAGGGACCAAAAACATTCAGTACTTC. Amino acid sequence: CASSPTGTKNIQYF.

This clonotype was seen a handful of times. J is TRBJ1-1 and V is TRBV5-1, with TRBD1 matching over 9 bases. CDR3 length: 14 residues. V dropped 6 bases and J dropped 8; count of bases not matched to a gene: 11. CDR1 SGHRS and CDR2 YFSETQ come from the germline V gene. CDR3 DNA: TGCGCCAGCATAGGGCCCAGAGGGACAGGGGAAGCTTTCTTT. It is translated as CASIGPRGTGEAFF.

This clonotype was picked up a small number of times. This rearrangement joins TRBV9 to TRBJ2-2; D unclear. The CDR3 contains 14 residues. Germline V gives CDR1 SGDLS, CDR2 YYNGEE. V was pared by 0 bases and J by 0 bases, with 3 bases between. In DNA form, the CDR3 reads TGTGCCAGCAGCGTAGACCCGAACACCGGGGAGCTGTTTTTT. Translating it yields CASSVDPNTGELFF.

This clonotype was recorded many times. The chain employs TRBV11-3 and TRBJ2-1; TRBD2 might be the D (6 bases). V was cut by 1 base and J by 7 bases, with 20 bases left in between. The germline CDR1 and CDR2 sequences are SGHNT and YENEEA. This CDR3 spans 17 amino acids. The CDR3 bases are TGTGCCAGCAGCTTAGGAGGCCCCGGAGGGTATAGGAATGAGCAGTTCTTC. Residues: CASSLGGPGGYRNEQFF.

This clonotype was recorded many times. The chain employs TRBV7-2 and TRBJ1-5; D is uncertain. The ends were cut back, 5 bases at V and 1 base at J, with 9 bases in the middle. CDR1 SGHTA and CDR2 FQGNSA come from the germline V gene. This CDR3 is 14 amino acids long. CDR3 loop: CASSLGLSNQPQHF. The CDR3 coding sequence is TGTGCCAGCAGCCTCGGACTCAGCAATCAGCCCCAGCATTTT.

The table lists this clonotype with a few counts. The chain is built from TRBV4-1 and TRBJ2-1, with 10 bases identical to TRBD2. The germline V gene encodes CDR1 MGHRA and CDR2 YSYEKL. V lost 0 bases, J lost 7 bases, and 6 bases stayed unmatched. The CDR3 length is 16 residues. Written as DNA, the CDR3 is TGCGCCAGCAGCCAAGATGAGCGGGGGGGCCGAAATGAGCAGTTCTTC. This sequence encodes CASSQDERGGRNEQFF.

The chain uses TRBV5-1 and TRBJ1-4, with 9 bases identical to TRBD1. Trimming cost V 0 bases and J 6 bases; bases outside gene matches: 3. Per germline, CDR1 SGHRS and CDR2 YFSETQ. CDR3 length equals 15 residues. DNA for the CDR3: TGCGCCAGCAGCTTGGGTAGGGACAGGGATGAAAAACTGTTTTTT. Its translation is CASSLGRDRDEKLFF.

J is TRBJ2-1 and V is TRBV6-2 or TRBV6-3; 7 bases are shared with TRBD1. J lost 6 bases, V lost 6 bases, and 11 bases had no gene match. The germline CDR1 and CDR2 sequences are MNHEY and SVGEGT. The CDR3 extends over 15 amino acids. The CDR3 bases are TGTGCCAGCAGCCTACAGGCGAGGGGGCCCAATGAGCAGTTCTTC. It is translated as CASSLQARGPNEQFF.

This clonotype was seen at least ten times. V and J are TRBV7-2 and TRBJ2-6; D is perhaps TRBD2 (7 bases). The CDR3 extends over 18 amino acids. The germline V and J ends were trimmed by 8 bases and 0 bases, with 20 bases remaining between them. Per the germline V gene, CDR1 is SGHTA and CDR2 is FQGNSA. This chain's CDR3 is CASPSWGGQSSGANVLTF. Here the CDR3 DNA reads TGTGCCAGCCCATCCTGGGGGGGGCAAAGCTCTGGGGCCAACGTCCTGACTTTC. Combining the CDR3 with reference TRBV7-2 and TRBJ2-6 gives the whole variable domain GAGVSQSPSNKVTEKGKDVELRCDPISGHTALYWYRQSLGQGLEFLIYFQGNSAPDKSGLPSDRFSAERTGGSVSTLTIQRTQQEDSAVYLCASPSWGGQSSGANVLTFGAGSRLTVL.

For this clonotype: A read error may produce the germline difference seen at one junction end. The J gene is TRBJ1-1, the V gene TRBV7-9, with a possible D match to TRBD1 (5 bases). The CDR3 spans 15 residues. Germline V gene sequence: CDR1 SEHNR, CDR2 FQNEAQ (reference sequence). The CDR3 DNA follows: TGTGCCGGCAGCTTAAATAGGGGCCTGAACACTGAAGCTTTCTTT. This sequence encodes CAGSLNRGLNTEAFF.

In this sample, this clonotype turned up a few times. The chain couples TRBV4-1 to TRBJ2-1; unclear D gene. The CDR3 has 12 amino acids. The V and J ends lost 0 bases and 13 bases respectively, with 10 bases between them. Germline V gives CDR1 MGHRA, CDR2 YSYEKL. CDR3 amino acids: CASSQDSIFQFF. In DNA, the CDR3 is TGCGCCAGCAGCCAAGACAGCATTTTCCAGTTCTTC.